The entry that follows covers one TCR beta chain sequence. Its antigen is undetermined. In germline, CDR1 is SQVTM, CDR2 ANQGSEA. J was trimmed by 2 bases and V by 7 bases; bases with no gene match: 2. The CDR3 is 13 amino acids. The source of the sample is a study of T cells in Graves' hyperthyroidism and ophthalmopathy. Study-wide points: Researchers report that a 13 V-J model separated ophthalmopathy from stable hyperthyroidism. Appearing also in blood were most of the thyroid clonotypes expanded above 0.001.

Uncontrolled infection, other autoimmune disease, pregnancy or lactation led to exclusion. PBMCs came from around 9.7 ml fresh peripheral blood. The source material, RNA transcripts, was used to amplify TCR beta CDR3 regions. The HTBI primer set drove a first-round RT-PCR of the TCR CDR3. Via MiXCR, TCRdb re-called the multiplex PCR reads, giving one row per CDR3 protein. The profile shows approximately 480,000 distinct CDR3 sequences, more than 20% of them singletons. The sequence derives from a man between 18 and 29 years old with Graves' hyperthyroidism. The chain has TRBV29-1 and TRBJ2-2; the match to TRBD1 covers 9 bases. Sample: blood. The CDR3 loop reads CSGDRDNTGELFF. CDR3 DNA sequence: TGCAGCGGGGACAGGGACAACACCGGGGAGCTGTTTTTT.